This T cell receptor beta chain was observed in a study of CD8+CD57+ T cells in acquired aplastic anemia. Study information: Average CD4+ read depth in healthy donors was some 11 million reads.

Researchers used genomic DNA as the template to profile TCR beta VDJ and CDR3. TCRdb re-called the reads with MiXCR, one entry per CDR3 protein. The sample includes some 200,000 distinct CDR3 sequences, 60% to 65% seen only once; the top ten take less than 30%. V was trimmed by 6 bases and J by 3 bases, leaving 6 bases between them. Germline CDR1 SNHLY, CDR2 FYNNEI. The CDR3 contains 11 residues. This clonotype originated in a human donor in good health. The V and J genes are TRBV2 and TRBJ2-7; D remains unclear. The specimen was sorted CD4+, CD8+, or CD8+CD57+ T cells (not recorded which) from PBMCs. The CDR3 spells CASSQVYEQYF. DNA for the CDR3: TGTGCCAGCAGCCAGGTCTACGAGCAGTACTTC.